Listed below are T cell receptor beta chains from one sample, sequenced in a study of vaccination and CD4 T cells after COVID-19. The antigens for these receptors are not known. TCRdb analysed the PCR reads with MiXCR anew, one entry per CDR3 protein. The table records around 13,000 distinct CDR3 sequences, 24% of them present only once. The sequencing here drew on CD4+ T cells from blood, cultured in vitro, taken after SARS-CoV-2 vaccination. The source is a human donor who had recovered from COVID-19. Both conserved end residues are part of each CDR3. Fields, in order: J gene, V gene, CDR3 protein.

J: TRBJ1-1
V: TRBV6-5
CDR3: CASSYSTQGRTEAFF

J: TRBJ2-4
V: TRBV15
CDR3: CATSRDLGRAPANIQYF

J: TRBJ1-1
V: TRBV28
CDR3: CASGEAFF

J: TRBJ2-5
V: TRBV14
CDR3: CASSAWDRGKETQYF

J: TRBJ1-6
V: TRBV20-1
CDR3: CSARAPTGVGHSPLHF

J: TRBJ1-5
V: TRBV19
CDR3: CASSGGGFSNQPQHF

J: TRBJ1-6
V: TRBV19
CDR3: CASSSTSSYNSPLHF

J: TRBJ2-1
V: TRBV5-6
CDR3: CASSSPEFNEQFF

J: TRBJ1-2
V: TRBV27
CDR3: CASSLRDRINYGYTF

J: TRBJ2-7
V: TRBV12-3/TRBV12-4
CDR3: CASSFGGLSYEQYF

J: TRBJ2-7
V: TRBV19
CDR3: CASSKQGAREQYF

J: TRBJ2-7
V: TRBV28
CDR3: CASSSSGTGDYEQYF

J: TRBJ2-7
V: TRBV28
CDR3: CASSLVARRDEQYF

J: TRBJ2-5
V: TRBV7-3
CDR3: CASSLGAVTKRGGETQYF

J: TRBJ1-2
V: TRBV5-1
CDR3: CASSPVQGAVPIGYTF

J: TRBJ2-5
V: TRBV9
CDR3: CASSPQASGNQETQYF

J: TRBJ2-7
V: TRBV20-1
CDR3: CSASITAGGTYEQYF

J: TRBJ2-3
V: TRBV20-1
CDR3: CSAGPSGRSRDTQYF

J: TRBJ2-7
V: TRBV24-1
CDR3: CATSDTGRGGEQYF

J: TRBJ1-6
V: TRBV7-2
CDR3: CASSFQGSYNSPLHF

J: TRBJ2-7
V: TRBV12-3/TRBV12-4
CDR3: CASSSQGGYYEQYF

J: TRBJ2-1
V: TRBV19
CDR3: CASIDSGSGNEQFF

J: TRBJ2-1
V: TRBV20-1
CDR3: CSAGDSREQFF

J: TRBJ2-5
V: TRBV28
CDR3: CASSSTQTQYF

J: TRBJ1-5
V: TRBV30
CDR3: CAWRPFGTGNQPQHF

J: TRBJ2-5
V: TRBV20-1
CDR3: CSAPGTSGRETQYF